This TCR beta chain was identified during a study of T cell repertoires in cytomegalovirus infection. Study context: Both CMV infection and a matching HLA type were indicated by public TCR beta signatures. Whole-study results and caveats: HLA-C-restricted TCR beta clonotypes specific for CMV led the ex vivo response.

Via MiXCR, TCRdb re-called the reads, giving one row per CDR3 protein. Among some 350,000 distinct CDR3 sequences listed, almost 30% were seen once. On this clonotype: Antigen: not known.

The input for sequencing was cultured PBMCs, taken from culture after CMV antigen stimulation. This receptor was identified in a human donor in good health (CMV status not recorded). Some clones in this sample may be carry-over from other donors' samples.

CDR3 coding DNA: TGTGCCAGCCGATTGATCAATCACGAGCAGTACTTC. Translating it yields CASRLINHEQYF. The V gene is TRBV28, the J gene TRBJ2-7, with D uncertain. V was cut by 8 bases and J by 5 bases, with 13 bases left in between. The germline V gene encodes CDR1 MDHEN and CDR2 SYDVKM. The CDR3 covers 12 residues.